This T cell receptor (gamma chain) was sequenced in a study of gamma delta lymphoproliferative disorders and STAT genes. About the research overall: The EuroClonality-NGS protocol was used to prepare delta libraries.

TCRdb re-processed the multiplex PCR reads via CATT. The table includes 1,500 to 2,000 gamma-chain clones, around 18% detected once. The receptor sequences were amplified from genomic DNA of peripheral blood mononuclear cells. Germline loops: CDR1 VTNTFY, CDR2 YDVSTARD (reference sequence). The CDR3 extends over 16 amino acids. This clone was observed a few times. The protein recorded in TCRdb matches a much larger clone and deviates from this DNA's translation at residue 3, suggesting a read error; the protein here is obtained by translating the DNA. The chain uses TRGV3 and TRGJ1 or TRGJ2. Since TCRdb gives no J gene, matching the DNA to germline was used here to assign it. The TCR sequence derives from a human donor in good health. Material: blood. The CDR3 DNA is TGTGCCGCCTGGGACAGCCTTGGGGATACTCCCTCAAAGAAACTCTTT. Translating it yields CAAWDSLGDTPSKKLF.